A single sample is the source of the 4 T cell receptor beta chains below, sequenced in a study of blood T cells in healthy people across ages. The use of a sample-barcoded 5' primer and a J-beta primer mix characterized a second PCR of about 7 to 12 cycles. TCRdb reprocessed the 5' RACE reads via MiXCR and lists one record per CDR3 protein. This sample has 1.4 million to 1.5 million distinct CDR3 sequences, with 42% found just once. Sequencing was performed on blood. These receptors all stem from a woman aged 18-35 years in good health.

The table lists this clonotype with a few counts. The genes are TRBV20-1 and TRBJ2-1; 8 bases agree with TRBD1. CDR1 and CDR2 from the germline V gene are DFQATT and SNEGSKA (reference sequence). CDR3 length equals 18 residues. The J segment lost 10 bases and the V segment lost 2 bases, leaving 22 bases of the junction unmatched. DNA of the CDR3: TGCAGTGCTAGATATTTAAAGCATGGGACAGGCCTAGTTCCGGAGCAGTTCTTC. This codes for CSARYLKHGTGLVPEQFF.

As for this clonotype: One end of the junction does not line up with germline, which may come from a read error. The V and J genes are TRBV4-2 and TRBJ1-1; perhaps TRBD1 as D (5 bases). The CDR3 totals 15 residues. The germline CDR1 and CDR2 sequences are LGHNA and YNFKEQ. CDR3 residues: CAGSQGLDMNTEAFF. The CDR3 region has the DNA TGTGCCGGCAGCCAGGGCCTGGACATGAACACTGAAGCTTTCTTT.

In the case of this clonotype: One end of the junction varies from germline; a read error may be responsible. V gene TRBV6-1 combines with J gene TRBJ2-3; maybe TRBD1 (5 bases). The germline CDR1 and CDR2 sequences are MNHNS and SASEGT. CDR3 length: 13 residues. CDR3 sequence (DNA): TGTGGCAGCAGTGGCGACAGACGACTGGCGCAGTATTTT. It translates to CGSSGDRRLAQYF.

This clonotype was picked up a small number of times. The chain couples TRBV10-3 to TRBJ1-4; D is unclear. The germline V gene has CDR1 ENHRY and CDR2 SYGVKD. V was shortened by 6 bases and J by 8 bases, with 13 bases between the two germline ends. This CDR3 is 13 amino acids long. CDR3 nucleotide sequence: TGTGCCATCAGCCCCGGGGATGTGGAAAAACTGTTTTTT. It specifies CAISPGDVEKLFF.